These 2 T cell receptor beta chains came from one sample sequenced in a study of blood T cells in healthy people across ages. A second PCR, run for roughly 7 to 12 cycles, used a sample-barcoded 5' primer plus a J-beta primer mix. MiXCR, applied by TCRdb to the 5' RACE reads, yields one record per CDR3 protein. The sample holds over a million distinct CDR3 sequences; approximately 42% are singletons and the top ten take under 8%. The sequenced material came from blood. Receptors originate from a woman aged 18-29 years in good health.

This clonotype showed up just once. This chain joins TRBV11-2 and TRBJ2-2; 10 positions match TRBD2. Trimming at V came to 2 bases and at J to 4 bases, leaving 4 bases not matched to a gene. Germline assignment: CDR1 SGHAT and CDR2 FQNNGV. The CDR3 sequence is 16 residues long. For the CDR3, the DNA is TGTGCCAGCAGCTTAACTAGCGGGATTTTCACCGGGGAGCTGTTTTTT. This gives the protein CASSLTSGIFTGELFF. Full variable domain (remainder filled in from reference TRBV11-2 and TRBJ2-2): EAGVAQSPRYKIIEKRQSVAFWCNPISGHATLYWYQQILGQGPKLLIQFQNNGVVDDSQLPKDRFSAERLKGVDSTLKIQPAKLEDSAVYLCASSLTSGIFTGELFFGEGSRLTVL.

The chain has TRBV20-1 and TRBJ2-4, with D possibly matching TRBD2 (5 bases). The CDR3 runs 15 residues. Germline V gene sequence: CDR1 DFQATT, CDR2 SNEGSKA (reference sequence). Between the trimmed V and J ends, which lost 5 bases and 1 base, there was a span of 15 bases. Here the CDR3 reads CSAPRGSFAKNIQYF. The CDR3 region has the DNA TGCAGTGCTCCACGAGGGAGTTTTGCCAAAAACATTCAGTACTTC.